One sample yielded the 26 T cell receptor beta chains listed below, sequenced in a study of T cell repertoires in cytomegalovirus infection. For these TCRs, the target antigens are not known. TCRdb reprocessed the reads via MiXCR and lists one record per CDR3 protein. The sample consists of about 920,000 distinct CDR3 sequences, roughly 30% of them appearing once. The input for sequencing was cultured CD8+ T cells from PBMCs, taken from culture after CMV antigen stimulation. These receptors all stem from a human donor in good health (CMV status not recorded). Some clones in this sample may be carry-over from other donors' samples.

The chain carries TRBV7-3 and TRBJ2-1; tentative D call: TRBD1 (6 bases). Trimming pared 5 bases from V and 10 bases from J, leaving 9 bases between. Germline CDR1 and CDR2: SGHTA and FQGTGA. This CDR3 is built from 11 residues. CDR3 nucleotides: TGTGCCAGCAGCGGGGGCCTCGAGCAGTTCTTC. Protein product: CASSGGLEQFF.

This chain links TRBV2 with TRBJ2-1, with D perhaps matching TRBD2 (5 bases). Germline V gives CDR1 SNHLY, CDR2 FYNNEI. The CDR3 extends over 14 amino acids. Trimming took 3 bases from V and 7 from J, leaving 13 bases between them. Here the CDR3 DNA reads TGTGCCAGCAGTGAGAAACTATCGGGGAATGAGCAGTTCTTC. Its translation: CASSEKLSGNEQFF.

The gene calls are TRBV6-5 and TRBJ2-7; D is possibly TRBD2 (6 bases). Looked up from germline, CDR1 is MNHEY and CDR2 is SVGAGI. This CDR3 comprises 15 residues. Trimming left V 5 bases short and J 7 bases short, with 21 bases between. The DNA of the CDR3 is TGTGCCAGCAGTCCTACACGCGGGGCCCCGTGGGAGCAGTACTTC. Amino acids: CASSPTRGAPWEQYF.

The sample holds many counts of this clonotype. The chain couples TRBV6-1 to TRBJ1-1, with D unresolved. The length of the CDR3 is 14 residues. Germline V gene lookup returns CDR1 MNHNS and CDR2 SASEGT. The V and J ends lost 5 bases and 3 bases respectively, with 13 bases between them. The CDR3 loop reads CASSQVRFDTEAFF. CDR3 coding DNA: TGTGCCAGCAGTCAGGTTCGTTTCGACACTGAAGCTTTCTTT.

The J gene is TRBJ1-1, the V gene TRBV6-5, with D hard to call. Germline loops: CDR1 MNHEY, CDR2 SVGAGI. The CDR3 is 15 residues long. V was pared by 7 bases and J by 1 base, with 16 bases between. CDR3 nucleotide sequence: TGTGCCAGCATTAGGCCGAAGGGCTCGAACACTGAAGCTTTCTTT. Its protein product is CASIRPKGSNTEAFF.

Ten or more counts support this clonotype. This chain links TRBV7-2 with TRBJ2-1, with 11 positions matching TRBD2. The junction had 8 bases not matched to a gene; V was cut back by 1 base and J by 9 bases. Germline assignment: CDR1 SGHTA and CDR2 FQGNSA. CDR3 length: 16 amino acids. CDR3 protein: CASSLGVAGGPAEQFF. For the CDR3, the DNA is TGTGCCAGCAGCTTAGGAGTAGCGGGGGGGCCCGCTGAGCAGTTCTTC.

The chain uses TRBV5-5 and TRBJ2-1; D perhaps matches TRBD2 (6 bases). The germline gives CDR1 SGHKS, CDR2 YYEKEE (reference sequence). This CDR3 region has 15 residues. Trimming removed 1 base at V and 9 bases at J, with 17 bases between. Written as DNA, the CDR3 is TGTGCCAGCAGCTTGACCGGGGGTCCGAGTGTTGAGCAGTTCTTC. It specifies CASSLTGGPSVEQFF.

This clonotype was observed a handful of times. The rearrangement uses TRBV6-2 or TRBV6-3 and TRBJ2-7; no clear D gene. Germline lookup yields CDR1 MNHEY and CDR2 SVGEGT. The V end was cut by 10 bases, the J end by 3 bases, with 13 bases between. The CDR3 contains 12 residues. The CDR3 DNA sequence: TGTGCCACCCCCGAGCCTCTCTACGAGCAGTACGTC. This encodes CATPEPLYEQYV.

This clonotype occurred a few times. The rearrangement links TRBV5-6 to TRBJ2-7; D ambiguous. The CDR3 contains 14 residues. V was clipped by 1 base and J by 2 bases, with 10 bases between them. Germline V gene sequence: CDR1 SGHDT, CDR2 YYEEEE. DNA for the CDR3: TGTGCCAGCAGCTTGCTCCAGGATACCTACGAGCAGTACTTC. Its translation is CASSLLQDTYEQYF.

CDR3 sequence reads: CASITKVPTPGGGELFF. The CDR3 coding sequence is TGTGCCAGCATCACCAAAGTGCCCACCCCGGGGGGCGGGGAGCTGTTTTTT. The genes are TRBV7-9 and TRBJ2-2; TRBD2 matches 7 bases. Germline CDR1 reads SEHNR; CDR2 reads FQNEAQ (reference sequence). This CDR3 is 17 amino acids long. V was clipped by 7 bases and J by 7 bases; unmatched bases: 18.

As for this clonotype: This sequence may be a read error, since a much larger clone differs from it by one base. This sequence joins TRBV6-1 and TRBJ1-1, with D uncertain. The CDR3 extends over 14 amino acids. Germline-derived CDR1 and CDR2 are MNHNS and SASEGT. CDR3 sequence (DNA): TGTGCCAGCGGTGAACAATCCGGAGGAACTGAAGCTTTCTTT. Its translation: CASGEQSGGTEAFF.

In its sample, this clonotype was seen a few times. The rearrangement uses TRBV7-9 and TRBJ2-1, with 7 bases fitting TRBD1. This CDR3 region has 16 residues. V shed 5 bases and J 2 bases; nucleotides not matched to a gene: 9. Germline CDR1 reads SEHNR; CDR2 reads FQNEAQ (reference sequence). The CDR3 DNA sequence: TGTGCCAGCAGCCCCCAGACAGGGCTCACCTACAATGAGCAGTTCTTC. Translated, it gives CASSPQTGLTYNEQFF.

This clonotype was detected a few times. V usage is TRBV7-3 and J usage is TRBJ2-4, with TRBD2 matching 11 bases. Trimming cost V 5 bases and J 7 bases; bases outside gene matches: 10. This CDR3 is 16 amino acids long. The germline gives CDR1 SGHTA, CDR2 FQGTGA. CDR3 loop: CASSLQRVAGGNIQYF. The CDR3 nucleotides read TGTGCCAGCAGCCTCCAAAGGGTAGCGGGGGGGAACATTCAGTACTTC.

Only one count was recorded for this clonotype. The conserved phenylalanine or tryptophan normally closing the CDR3 is absent here, so this likely arose from a read error. This chain links TRBV12-3 or TRBV12-4 with TRBJ1-1; no clear D. The CDR3 is made up of 13 amino acids. Trimming removed 6 bases at V and 8 bases at J, with 16 bases between. The CDR3, as DNA: TGTGCCAGCAGCCCTACGGTCGGCAGGGAAGCTTTCTCT. Protein: CASSPTVGREAFS.

This chain connects TRBV6-4 to TRBJ2-1; weak D call: TRBD2 (5 bases). V shed 10 bases and J shed 7 bases, with 17 bases lying between them. The CDR3 is made up of 13 amino acids. Looked up from germline, CDR1 is MRHNA and CDR2 is SNTAGT. The CDR3 sequence is CANRGLGINEQFF. DNA for the CDR3: TGTGCCAACAGAGGGCTGGGGATAAATGAGCAGTTCTTC.

V usage is TRBV5-6 and J usage is TRBJ2-5; the match to TRBD1 covers 8 bases. Germline V gene data show CDR1 as SGHDT and CDR2 as YYEEEE. J lost 5 bases, V lost 2 bases, and 11 bases had no gene match. This CDR3 comprises 16 residues. In DNA, the CDR3 is TGTGCCAGCAGCTTCTCCGGGGCAGGGGGCGCGGAGACCCAGTACTTC. Amino acids: CASSFSGAGGAETQYF.

The chain carries TRBV9 and TRBJ1-5; D not resolved. The ends were cut back, 5 bases at V and 9 bases at J, with 15 bases in the middle. This CDR3 region has 13 residues. Germline values: CDR1 SGDLS, CDR2 YYNGEE. In DNA, the CDR3 is TGTGCCAGCAGTCCTGGTGGGATGGGGCCCCAGCATTTT. Translation: CASSPGGMGPQHF.

The genes are TRBV4-2 and TRBJ2-5, with D hard to call. The CDR3 length is 15 residues. Germline loops: CDR1 LGHNA, CDR2 YNFKEQ. V lost 0 bases and J 7 bases, leaving 15 bases between the germline ends. In DNA form, the CDR3 reads TGTGCCAGCAGCCAAGATCAGTTTGGGGTGGGGACCCAGTACTTC. It is translated as CASSQDQFGVGTQYF.

V and J are TRBV6-1 and TRBJ2-5; tentative D call: TRBD2 (7 bases). The V end was cut by 1 base, the J end by 3 bases, with 18 bases between. The CDR3 runs to 17 residues. Germline CDR1 and CDR2: MNHNS and SASEGT. The CDR3 loop reads CASSEGTGRGPKETQYF. The DNA for the CDR3 is TGTGCCAGCAGTGAAGGAACAGGGAGGGGCCCCAAAGAGACCCAGTACTTC.

This clonotype was counted a single time. The genes are TRBV10-3 and TRBJ1-2; 8 positions agree with TRBD1. J lost 2 bases, V lost 7 bases, and 3 bases had no gene match. In germline, CDR1 is ENHRY, CDR2 SYGVKD. The CDR3 spans 13 residues. CDR3 in DNA: TGTGCCATCACTACAGGGGGGAACTATGGCTACACCTTC. Translating gives CAITTGGNYGYTF.

This sequence joins TRBV6-1 and TRBJ2-1; 11 nucleotides match TRBD2. The germline gives CDR1 MNHNS, CDR2 SASEGT. CDR3 length equals 16 residues. CDR3 DNA: TGTGTGCGGGGGACTAGCGGCTCAAGCTCCTACAATGAGCAGTTCTTC. Amino acid sequence: CVRGTSGSSSYNEQFF.

The chain uses TRBV12-5 and TRBJ2-3; D remains unclear. The V and J ends lost 1 base and 3 bases respectively, with 5 bases between them. The CDR3 covers 13 residues. Germline CDR1 is LGHNT and CDR2 is FRNRAP. CDR3 sequence (DNA): TGTGCTAGTGGTTTGGACACGACAGATACGCAGTATTTT. Translation gives CASGLDTTDTQYF.

This chain connects TRBV7-9 to TRBJ2-1, with D maybe TRBD1 (5 bases). This CDR3 spans 15 amino acids. Germline loops: CDR1 SEHNR, CDR2 FQNEAQ (reference sequence). Trimming took 0 bases from V and 2 from J, leaving 8 bases between them. The CDR3 protein is CASSLAQGTYNEQFF. The CDR3, as DNA: TGTGCCAGCAGCTTAGCCCAGGGTACCTACAATGAGCAGTTCTTC.

The V and J genes are TRBV6-5 and TRBJ2-3; D remains unclear. The length of the CDR3 is 14 residues. Germline V gene sequence: CDR1 MNHEY, CDR2 SVGAGI. V lost 2 bases and J 5 bases, leaving 11 bases between the germline ends. CDR3: CASSYGLGRDTQYF. Written as DNA, the CDR3 is TGTGCCAGCAGTTACGGTCTAGGTCGAGATACGCAGTATTTT.

As to this clonotype: A read error may produce the germline difference seen at one junction end. The chain is built from TRBV6-2 or TRBV6-3 and TRBJ2-2; 8 bases are a match to TRBD1. The germline gives CDR1 MNHEY, CDR2 SVGEGT. CDR3 length equals 16 residues. The CDR3 here is CASGYGSGGFTGELFF. The DNA of the CDR3 is TGTGCCAGCGGTTACGGATCAGGGGGCTTCACCGGGGAGCTGTTTTTT.

This clonotype was found many times. The chain combines TRBV6-1 with TRBJ2-5; 9 bases map to TRBD2. The V gene's germline CDR1 is MNHNS and CDR2 SASEGT. Unmatched junction bases numbered 18, after V lost 6 bases and J lost 4 bases. The CDR3 runs 18 residues. The DNA of the CDR3 is TGTGCCAGCAGCACCCTCACTAGCGGGCCTCCTGAAGGAGAGACCCAGTACTTC. Protein: CASSTLTSGPPEGETQYF.